Each of the 17 T cell receptor beta chains below was sequenced from the same sample in a study of T cells in Graves' hyperthyroidism and ophthalmopathy. The CDR3 regions of TCR beta were amplified from RNA transcripts. The HTBI set primed first-round TCR CDR3 RT-PCR. TCRdb called the multiplex PCR reads again in MiXCR, with one record for every CDR3 protein. The sample records approximately 400,000 distinct CDR3 sequences, approximately 14% being singletons. Material: blood. These receptors all stem from a woman between 18 and 30 years old with Graves' hyperthyroidism.

The chain uses TRBV28 and TRBJ1-6; 7 bases match TRBD1. CDR1 MDHEN and CDR2 SYDVKM come from the germline V gene. The junction had 10 bases not matched to a gene; V was cut back by 3 bases and J by 11 bases. The CDR3 runs to 15 residues. CDR3 coding DNA: TGTGCCAGCAGTTTGGAACAGGGGTTCTTAGCACCCCTCCACTTT. This codes for CASSLEQGFLAPLHF.

In its sample, this clonotype was seen many times. The chain links TRBV20-1 to TRBJ2-5; tentatively, D is TRBD1 or TRBD2 (6 bases each). V was cut by 3 bases and J by 1 base, with 12 bases left in between. The CDR3 is 14 amino acids. Germline loops: CDR1 DFQATT, CDR2 SNEGSKA (reference sequence). The CDR3 DNA reads as TGCAGTGCTAGCCCGGGGGCCCGCCAAGAGACCCAGTACTTC. It is translated as CSASPGARQETQYF.

The V and J genes are TRBV20-1 and TRBJ2-7, with TRBD2 matching over 11 bases. The germline CDR1 and CDR2 sequences are DFQATT and SNEGSKA (reference sequence). V lost 2 bases, J lost 0 bases, and 6 bases stayed unmatched. CDR3 size: 16 residues. The CDR3 here is CSARKVTSGISYEQYF. The CDR3 DNA is TGCAGTGCTAGAAAGGTGACTAGCGGGATCTCCTACGAGCAGTACTTC.

This clonotype was recorded many times. The chain links TRBV5-1 to TRBJ2-3; unclear D gene. The V end was cut by 0 bases, the J end by 6 bases, with 11 bases between. Germline V gene data show CDR1 as SGHRS and CDR2 as YFSETQ. The CDR3 runs 14 residues. CDR3 DNA: TGCGCCAGCAGCTTGGGTCTATTATTCGATACGCAGTATTTT. Encoded protein: CASSLGLLFDTQYF. Full variable domain (rest looked up from reference TRBV5-1 and TRBJ2-3): KAGVTQTPRYLIKTRGQQVTLSCSPISGHRSVSWYQQTPGQGLQFLFEYFSETQRNKGNFPGRFSGRQFSNSRSEMNVSTLELGDSALYLCASSLGLLFDTQYFGPGTRLTVL.

This clonotype was counted ten times or more. The chain couples TRBV2 to TRBJ1-5, with D uncertain. Germline V CDR1 and CDR2: SNHLY, FYNNEI. This CDR3 comprises 13 residues. Trimming took off 7 bases at V and 3 bases at J, with 10 bases between the two ends. The CDR3 bases are TGTGCCAGCACGGGAGCGGTCAATCAGCCCCAGCATTTT. Translating it yields CASTGAVNQPQHF.

In its sample, this clonotype was seen many times. This sequence joins TRBV3-1 and TRBJ1-4, with D uncertain. Germline CDR1 and CDR2: LGHDT and YNNKEL (reference sequence). The CDR3 spans 16 residues. Trimming stripped 4 bases from V and 0 bases from J, with 12 bases between. CDR3 residues: CASSRAAGTTNEKLFF. The CDR3 nucleotides read TGTGCCAGCAGCCGCGCCGCCGGGACAACTAATGAAAAACTGTTTTTT.

This clonotype was counted many times. The gene calls are TRBV20-1 and TRBJ2-2, with TRBD2 identical over 8 bases. The CDR3 covers 16 residues. Germline V gene sequence: CDR1 DFQATT, CDR2 SNEGSKA (reference sequence). After removal of 3 bases from V and 6 bases from J, the junction contained 12 bases not matched to a gene. The DNA of the CDR3 is TGCAGTGCTAGGGACGGAACGGGAGGGCCATCCGGGGAGCTGTTTTTT. Translated: CSARDGTGGPSGELFF.

In its sample, this clonotype was seen many times. V is TRBV5-6 and J is TRBJ1-2, with D possibly TRBD1 on 5 matching bases. Germline CDR1 SGHDT, CDR2 YYEEEE. The CDR3 spans 15 residues. V lost 4 bases and J 8 bases, leaving 21 bases between the germline ends. CDR3 in amino acids: CASSRGLEGFGGYTF. The CDR3 DNA follows: TGTGCCAGCAGCCGGGGACTGGAAGGCTTTGGGGGCTACACCTTC.

Comments on this clonotype: A clone one base away is much larger, so this may be a read error. The V and J genes are TRBV20-1 and TRBJ1-2, with D possibly matching TRBD1 (6 bases). The CDR3 sequence is 13 residues long. Germline V CDR1 and CDR2: DFQATT, SNEGSKA (reference sequence). The V and J ends lost 3 bases and 4 bases respectively, with 12 bases between them. CDR3 in amino acids: CSARGGQIYGYTF. The CDR3 bases are TGCAGTGCTAGGGGGGGACAAATCTATGGCTACACCTTC.

At least ten counts were recorded for this clonotype. The V call is TRBV6-1, the J call TRBJ2-2; D gene uncertain. Germline lookup yields CDR1 MNHNS and CDR2 SASEGT. V was pared by 7 bases and J by 3 bases, with 18 bases between. This CDR3 is 16 amino acids long. Here the CDR3 DNA reads TGTGCCAGCAACCTGATCCTCCCGCGGTACACCGGGGAGCTGTTTTTT. Amino acid sequence: CASNLILPRYTGELFF.

This clonotype was counted ten times or more. V usage is TRBV12-3 or TRBV12-4 and J usage is TRBJ1-1; D remains unclear. V was shortened by 3 bases and J by 0 bases, with 5 bases between the two germline ends. The length of the CDR3 is 13 residues. This chain's CDR3 is CASSFQMNTEAFF. The DNA of the CDR3 is TGTGCCAGCAGTTTTCAGATGAACACTGAAGCTTTCTTT.

There are many counts of this clonotype. The chain is built from TRBV9 and TRBJ2-1, with D possibly being TRBD1 or TRBD2 (5 bases each). Trimming took off 0 bases at V and 8 bases at J, with 6 bases between the two ends. The CDR3 runs 12 residues. Germline CDR1 reads SGDLS; CDR2 reads YYNGEE. CDR3 in DNA: TGTGCCAGCAGCGTAGGAGGGGATGAGCAGTTCTTC. It encodes CASSVGGDEQFF. Full variable domain (rest looked up from reference TRBV9 and TRBJ2-1): DSGVTQTPKHLITATGQRVTLRCSPRSGDLSVYWYQQSLDQGLQFLIQYYNGEERAKGNILERFSAQQFPDLHSELNLSSLELGDSALYFCASSVGGDEQFFGPGTRLTVL.

This clonotype appeared a few times. This chain joins TRBV5-1 and TRBJ2-2, with 8 bases that match TRBD1. Germline CDR1 and CDR2: SGHRS and YFSETQ. This CDR3 has 16 amino acids. Trimming took 0 bases from V and 4 from J; bases not matched to a gene: 5. CDR3 sequence reads: CASSLGRTGITGELFF. The DNA for the CDR3 is TGCGCCAGCAGCTTGGGTCGGACAGGGATCACCGGGGAGCTGTTTTTT.

There are many counts of this clonotype. V and J are TRBV20-1 and TRBJ1-1; 7 nucleotides align to TRBD1. Germline CDR1 reads DFQATT; CDR2 reads SNEGSKA (reference sequence). This CDR3 spans 14 amino acids. Trimming cost V 2 bases and J 1 base; bases outside gene matches: 4. The CDR3 DNA reads TGCAGTGCTAGACCCGGGACAGAGAACACTGAAGCTTTCTTT. Translated, it gives CSARPGTENTEAFF.

This clonotype showed up many times. V gene TRBV6-6 combines with J gene TRBJ2-7, with 14 bases that match TRBD2. The CDR3 length is 21 residues. V trimming: 0 bases; J trimming: 2 bases; junction bases outside the gene matches: 15. CDR1 MNHNY and CDR2 SVGAGI come from the germline V gene (reference sequence). The CDR3 is CASSYSNKGLAGEKKAYEQYF. The DNA for the CDR3 is TGTGCCAGCAGTTACTCGAATAAGGGACTAGCGGGAGAGAAGAAGGCCTACGAGCAGTACTTC.

The DNA for the CDR3 is TGTGCCAGCAGCCAAGACGGGAGCATTAACTATGGCTACACCTTC. Protein product: CASSQDGSINYGYTF. The chain is built from TRBV14 and TRBJ1-2; no clear D gene. Germline V gives CDR1 SGHDN, CDR2 FVKESK. This CDR3 region has 15 residues. Trimming removed 0 bases at V and 1 base at J, with 9 bases between.

This chain joins TRBV10-3 and TRBJ2-2, with 15 bases aligning to TRBD2. This CDR3 comprises 18 residues. Germline CDR1 is ENHRY and CDR2 is SYGVKD. V lost 8 bases, J lost 4 bases, and 11 bases stayed unmatched. CDR3 nucleotide sequence: TGTGCCATCCGACCCGGACTAGCGGGGGGGCGGGGCACCGGGGAGCTGTTTTTT. It is translated as CAIRPGLAGGRGTGELFF.